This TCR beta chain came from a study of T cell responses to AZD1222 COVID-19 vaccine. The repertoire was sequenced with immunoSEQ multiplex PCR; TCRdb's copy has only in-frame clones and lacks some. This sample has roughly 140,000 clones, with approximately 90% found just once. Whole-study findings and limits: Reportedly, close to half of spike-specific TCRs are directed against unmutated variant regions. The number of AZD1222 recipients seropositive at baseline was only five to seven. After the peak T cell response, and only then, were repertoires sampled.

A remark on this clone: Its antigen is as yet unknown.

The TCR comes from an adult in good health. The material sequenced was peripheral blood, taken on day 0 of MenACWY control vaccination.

The CDR3 nucleotides read TGTGCCAGCAGTATGGGGTCGGGAGCGGGTAAAAGGTACGAGCAGTACTTC. Translated, it gives CASSMGSGAGKRYEQYF. The chain combines TRBV28 with TRBJ2-7; a possible D gene is TRBD2 (6 bases). Germline V CDR1 and CDR2: MDHEN, SYDVKM. V was trimmed by 5 bases and J by 4 bases, leaving 24 bases between them. CDR3 length equals 17 residues.